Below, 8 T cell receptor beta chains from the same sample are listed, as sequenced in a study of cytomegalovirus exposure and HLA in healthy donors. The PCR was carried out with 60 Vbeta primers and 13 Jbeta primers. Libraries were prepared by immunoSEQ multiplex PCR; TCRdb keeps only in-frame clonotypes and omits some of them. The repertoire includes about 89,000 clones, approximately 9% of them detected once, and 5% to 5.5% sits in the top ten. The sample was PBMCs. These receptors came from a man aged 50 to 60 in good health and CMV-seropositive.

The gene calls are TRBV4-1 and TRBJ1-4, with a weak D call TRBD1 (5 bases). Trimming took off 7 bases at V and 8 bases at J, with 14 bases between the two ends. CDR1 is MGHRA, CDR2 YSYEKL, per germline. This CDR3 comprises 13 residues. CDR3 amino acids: CASTRGVGEKLFF. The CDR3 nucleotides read TGCGCCAGCACCCGGGGGGTCGGGGAAAAACTGTTTTTT.

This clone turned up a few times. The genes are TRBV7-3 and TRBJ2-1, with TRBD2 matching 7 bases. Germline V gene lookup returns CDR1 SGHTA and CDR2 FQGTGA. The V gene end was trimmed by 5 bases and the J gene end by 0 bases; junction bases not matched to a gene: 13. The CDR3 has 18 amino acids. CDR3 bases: TGTGCCAGCAGCCGAAGGGGAGGGCAGCAGACCTCCTACAATGAGCAGTTCTTC. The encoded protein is CASSRRGGQQTSYNEQFF.

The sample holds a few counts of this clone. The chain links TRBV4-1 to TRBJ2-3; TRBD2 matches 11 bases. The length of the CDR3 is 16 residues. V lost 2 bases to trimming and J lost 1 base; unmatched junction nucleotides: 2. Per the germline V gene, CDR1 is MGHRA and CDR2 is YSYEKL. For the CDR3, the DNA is TGCGCCAGCAGCCAACAACTAGCGGGAGGCACAGATACGCAGTATTTT. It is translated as CASSQQLAGGTDTQYF.

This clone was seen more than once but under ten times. For the CDR3, the DNA is TGTGCCAGCAGTTGGGATAGCGGGAGGGTGTACAATGAGCAGTTCTTC. This gives the protein CASSWDSGRVYNEQFF. This chain uses TRBV6-5 with TRBJ2-1; the match to TRBD2 covers 11 bases. This CDR3 is 16 amino acids long. Germline V gene sequence: CDR1 MNHEY, CDR2 SVGAGI. J was trimmed by 4 bases and V by 4 bases; bases with no gene match: 6.

CDR3 sequence: CASSPQGAGNTEAFF. CDR3 bases: TGCGCCAGCAGCCCTCAGGGGGCAGGGAACACTGAAGCTTTCTTT. This chain connects TRBV5-1 to TRBJ1-1, with 8 positions matching TRBD1. V was clipped by 4 bases and J by 1 base; unmatched bases: 6. The CDR3 length is 15 residues. CDR1 is SGHRS, CDR2 YFSETQ, per germline.

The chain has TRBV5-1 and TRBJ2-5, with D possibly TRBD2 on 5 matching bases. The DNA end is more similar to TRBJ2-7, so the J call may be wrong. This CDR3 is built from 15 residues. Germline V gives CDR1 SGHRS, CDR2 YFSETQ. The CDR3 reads CASSPRSGSSYEQYF. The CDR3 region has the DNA TGCGCCAGCAGCCCGAGGTCGGGGAGCTCCTACGAGCAGTACTTC.

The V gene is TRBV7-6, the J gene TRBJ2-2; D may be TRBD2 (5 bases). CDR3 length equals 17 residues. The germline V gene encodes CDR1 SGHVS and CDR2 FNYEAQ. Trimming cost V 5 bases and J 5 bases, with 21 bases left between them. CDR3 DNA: TGTGCCAGCAGCCCTAGCTCGGGATCAACGAGGACCGGGGAGCTGTTTTTT. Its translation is CASSPSSGSTRTGELFF.

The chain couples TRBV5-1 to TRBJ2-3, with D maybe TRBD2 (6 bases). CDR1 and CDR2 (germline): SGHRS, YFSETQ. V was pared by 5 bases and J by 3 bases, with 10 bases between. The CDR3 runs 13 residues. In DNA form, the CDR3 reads TGCGCCAGCAGGGAGGGGACTACAGATACGCAGTATTTT. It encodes CASREGTTDTQYF. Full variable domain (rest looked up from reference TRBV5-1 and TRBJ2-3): KAGVTQTPRYLIKTRGQQVTLSCSPISGHRSVSWYQQTPGQGLQFLFEYFSETQRNKGNFPGRFSGRQFSNSRSEMNVSTLELGDSALYLCASREGTTDTQYFGPGTRLTVL.